Listed below are T cell receptor beta chains from one sample, sequenced in a study of T cells in Graves' hyperthyroidism and ophthalmopathy. TCRdb redid the calling of the multiplex PCR reads with MiXCR, one entry per CDR3 protein. The sample shows about 130,000 distinct CDR3 sequences, more than 20% of them seen only once. Sequenced input: blood. Every receptor here comes from a woman between 50 and 59 years old with Graves' hyperthyroidism that later progressed to Graves' ophthalmopathy. Each CDR3 is given with its conserved first and last residue. The D gene is left open where the match is weak. Clone sizes are given selectively: once, few, many, or a class where the clone is expanded.

D gene	J gene	V gene	clone size	CDR3 protein	CDR3 DNA
TRBD1	TRBJ2-1	TRBV6-2/TRBV6-3	many	CASSSPGQGAAWKQFF	TGTGCCAGCAGCTCACCGGGACAGGGGGCGGCCTGGAAGCAGTTCTTC
-	TRBJ1-1	TRBV6-1	many	CASSDGPGDTEAFF	TGTGCCAGCAGTGATGGACCCGGGGACACTGAAGCTTTCTTT
-	TRBJ1-2	TRBV19	-	CASSGRGGQGNGYTF	TGTGCCAGTAGTGGGAGAGGGGGGCAGGGAAATGGCTACACCTTC
TRBD1	TRBJ1-2	TRBV27	many	CASSFGTGFGYTF	TGTGCCAGCAGTTTCGGGACAGGCTTCGGCTACACCTTC
-	TRBJ1-6	TRBV27	-	CASSSGMGGSPLHF	TGTGCCAGCAGTTCGGGCATGGGAGGCTCACCCCTCCACTTT
-	TRBJ2-1	TRBV20-1	-	CSQRTGSDEQFF	TGCAGTCAAAGAACAGGCTCGGATGAGCAGTTCTTC
TRBD1	TRBJ2-7	TRBV28	many	CASKTGGAIREQYF	TGTGCCAGCAAGACAGGGGGTGCCATTAGGGAGCAGTACTTC
TRBD2	TRBJ2-3	TRBV28	many	CASSFGTSGRDTQYF	TGTGCCAGCAGTTTCGGGACTAGCGGTAGAGATACGCAGTATTTT
-	TRBJ1-1	TRBV29-1	-	CSVVGEMNTVAFF	TGCAGCGTTGTGGGGGAAATGAACACTGTAGCTTTCTTT
-	TRBJ1-2	TRBV2	many	CASSPVGGNYGYTF	TGTGCCAGCAGTCCGGTCGGGGGAAACTATGGCTACACCTTC
-	TRBJ1-3	TRBV20-1	many	CSARTRGFGNTIYF	TGCAGTGCTAGAACCCGGGGGTTCGGAAACACCATATATTTT
-	TRBJ1-5	TRBV3-1	many	CASSPFGQFNQPQHF	TGTGCCAGCAGCCCATTTGGACAGTTTAATCAGCCCCAGCATTTT
TRBD1	TRBJ1-3	TRBV10-3	few	CAIRMQGATGNTIYF	TGTGCCATCAGGATGCAGGGGGCGACTGGAAACACCATATATTTT
-	TRBJ1-3	TRBV5-6	many	CASSLVRAPGNTIYF	TGTGCCAGCAGCTTGGTGAGGGCGCCGGGAAACACCATATATTTT
TRBD1	TRBJ1-1	TRBV7-8	-	CASSLNRDRVGSEAFF	TGTGCCAGCAGCTTAAACCGGGACAGGGTTGGTAGTGAAGCTTTCTTT
-	TRBJ1-3	TRBV5-1	-	CASSPDSSGNTIYF	TGCGCCAGCAGCCCCGACAGCTCTGGAAACACCATATATTTT
TRBD1	TRBJ1-4	TRBV27	-	CASNQPTGENEKLFF	TGTGCCAGCAACCAGCCAACAGGGGAGAATGAAAAACTGTTTTTT
-	TRBJ2-7	TRBV20-1	-	CSASTTVSSYEQYF	TGCAGTGCTAGTACGACGGTGAGCTCCTACGAGCAGTACTTC
TRBD2	TRBJ2-1	TRBV6-2/TRBV6-3	many	CAVSSLRLAKKSYNEQFF	TGTGCCGTTAGTTCATTGAGACTAGCGAAAAAGTCCTACAATGAGCAGTTCTTC
TRBD1	TRBJ2-2	TRBV28	many	CASSSGGVNTGELFF	TGCGCCAGCAGCTCAGGGGGAGTGAACACCGGGGAGCTGTTTTTT
TRBD2	TRBJ2-1	TRBV12-3/TRBV12-4	-	CASTMTSGSGNEQFF	TGTGCCAGCACCATGACTAGCGGGAGCGGCAATGAGCAGTTCTTC
TRBD2	TRBJ2-5	TRBV20-1	many	CSAGRTSGSKETQYF	TGCAGTGCTGGGCGGACTAGCGGGAGCAAAGAGACCCAGTACTTC
-	TRBJ1-2	TRBV3-1	many	CASSQAEGTRGYTF	TGTGCCAGCAGCCAAGCTGAGGGCACAAGGGGCTACACCTTC
-	TRBJ1-2	TRBV6-2/TRBV6-3	-	CASSKALSTANYGYTF	TGTGCCAGCAGTAAGGCCCTCTCGACAGCTAACTATGGCTACACCTTC
-	TRBJ1-4	TRBV18	-	CASSPREGGKLFF	TGTGCCAGCTCACCCAGAGAGGGTGGAAAACTGTTTTTT
-	TRBJ2-7	TRBV7-8	many	CASSLEVRGYEQYF	TGTGCCAGCAGCTTAGAGGTCAGGGGTTACGAGCAGTACTTC
-	TRBJ1-5	TRBV7-2	many	CASSPGSRQPQHF	TGTGCCAGCAGCCCTGGTAGCCGCCAGCCCCAGCATTTT
TRBD1	TRBJ1-5	TRBV28	many	CASTRGTGSQQPQHF	TGTGCCAGCACCCGGGGGACAGGGTCTCAACAGCCCCAGCATTTT
TRBD2	TRBJ2-1	TRBV30	-	CAWKRPAGGEQFF	TGTGCCTGGAAACGTCCAGCGGGAGGCGAGCAGTTCTTC
TRBD1	TRBJ2-5	TRBV20-1	-	CSASGWTGGWETQYF	TGCAGTGCTAGTGGATGGACAGGGGGTTGGGAGACCCAGTACTTC
-	TRBJ2-1	TRBV27	-	CASSLSLIPSYNEQFF	TGTGCCAGCAGTTTAAGTCTCATCCCCTCCTACAATGAGCAGTTCTTC
-	TRBJ2-5	TRBV3-1	-	CASSQDFSLTQYF	TGTGCCAGCAGCCAAGACTTCTCACTAACCCAGTACTTC
-	TRBJ2-2	TRBV19	-	CASSAVVAGELFF	TGTGCCAGTAGTGCAGTAGTTGCCGGGGAGCTGTTTTTT
-	TRBJ2-3	TRBV27	many	CASSPLGDTQYF	TGTGCCAGCAGTCCGCTAGGTGATACGCAGTATTTT
TRBD1	TRBJ2-5	TRBV18	-	CASSRTGQETQYF	TGTGCCAGCTCACGGACAGGCCAAGAGACCCAGTACTTC